These 22 T cell receptor beta chains came from one sample sequenced in a study of blood T cell repertoires in COVID-19 (dated by TCRdb to 2018 to 2020). The method behind the library was the immunoSEQ multiplex PCR assay. TCRdb holds this immuneACCESS table with in-frame rearrangements only. Some clones are missing; in checked studies, unresolved V genes explain under half, and the rest has no known cause. The table for this sample lists some 68,000 clones; roughly 87% of them were counted only once. The ten largest clonotypes hold less than 0.55% of the sample. The sample taken for sequencing was peripheral blood. The source of these receptors is a man over 45 with COVID-19, enrolled during active disease.

This chain connects TRBV5-4 to TRBJ2-3; 10 nucleotides agree with TRBD2. Germline CDR1 SGHNT, CDR2 YYREEE (reference sequence). The CDR3 is 16 residues long. The V segment lost 2 bases and the J segment 4 bases; nucleotides outside the gene matches: 7. CDR3 loop: CASSLGAGGPPDTQYF. The CDR3 nucleotides are TGTGCCAGCAGCTTAGGAGCGGGAGGGCCCCCAGATACGCAGTATTTT.

The chain couples TRBV5-1 to TRBJ2-3; 8 bases align to TRBD2. The CDR3 sequence is 16 residues long. The germline V gene encodes CDR1 SGHRS and CDR2 YFSETQ. V shed 4 bases, J shed 1 base, and the junction held 8 bases outside the gene matches. The CDR3 DNA sequence: TGCGCCAGCAGCCCCGAGCGGGGGCGCGGCACAGATACGCAGTATTTT. This encodes CASSPERGRGTDTQYF.

The rearrangement uses TRBV20-1 and TRBJ1-5; D perhaps matches TRBD1 (6 bases). This CDR3 has 15 amino acids. Between the trimmed V and J ends, which lost 3 bases and 2 bases, there was a span of 14 bases. Looked up from germline, CDR1 is DFQATT and CDR2 is SNEGSKA (reference sequence). The CDR3 here is CSASVGGRGNQPQHF. The CDR3 DNA reads TGCAGTGCTAGTGTAGGGGGTAGGGGCAATCAGCCCCAGCATTTT.

This clone is a singleton in its sample. The chain recombines TRBV4-3 with TRBJ2-5, with 12 bases identical to TRBD1. Trimming at V came to 4 bases and at J to 5 bases, leaving 5 bases not matched to a gene. The CDR3 length is 15 residues. Germline V gene data show CDR1 as LGHNA and CDR2 as YSLEER. The CDR3 spells CASSPGQGAAETQYF. The CDR3 DNA sequence: TGCGCCAGCAGCCCGGGACAGGGGGCGGCGGAGACCCAGTACTTC.

CDR3 in DNA: TGTGCCAGCAGCCCACCCGGGACAGGGGGCAAGAACGAGCAGTACTTC. Its translation: CASSPPGTGGKNEQYF. This sequence joins TRBV11-1 and TRBJ2-7; 12 positions match TRBD1. The CDR3 sequence is 16 residues long. Germline V gene lookup returns CDR1 SGHAT and CDR2 FQDESV (reference sequence). J gave up 5 bases and V 5 bases, and 10 bases lay outside the gene matches.

The chain has TRBV5-1 and TRBJ2-3; D is undetermined. The germline gives CDR1 SGHRS, CDR2 YFSETQ. The CDR3 is 14 residues long. Deletions cut 3 bases from V and 0 bases from J, with 8 bases between. CDR3 nucleotides: TGCGCCAGCAGCTCCCAGGCTAGCACAGATACGCAGTATTTT. Its translation is CASSSQASTDTQYF.

This clone was recorded only once. This rearrangement joins TRBV6-5 to TRBJ1-3, with D unresolved. The germline CDR1 and CDR2 sequences are MNHEY and SVGAGI. The CDR3 length is 13 residues. V was trimmed by 6 bases and J by 0 bases, leaving 6 bases between them. The CDR3 here is CASSGSSGNTIYF. The CDR3 DNA is TGTGCCAGCAGCGGGTCCTCTGGAAACACCATATATTTT.

The chain links TRBV18 to TRBJ2-3, with 7 bases identical to TRBD1. The CDR3 covers 14 residues. Germline loops: CDR1 KGHSH, CDR2 LQKENI. V gave up 6 bases and J gave up 3 bases; unmatched junction bases: 6. The CDR3 loop is CASSQDRWTDTQYF. For the CDR3, the DNA is TGTGCCAGCTCCCAGGACAGGTGGACAGATACGCAGTATTTT.

J is TRBJ1-2 and V is TRBV15; TRBD1 aligns across 7 bases. Unmatched junction bases numbered 0, after V lost 3 bases and J lost 2 bases. CDR3 length: 13 amino acids. Germline V gene lookup returns CDR1 LNHNV and CDR2 YYDKDF (reference sequence). The CDR3 loop reads CATSRDRNYGYTF. In DNA form, the CDR3 reads TGTGCCACCAGCAGGGACAGGAACTATGGCTACACCTTC.

This chain links TRBV5-6 with TRBJ2-7; 12 positions match TRBD1. Germline V gene sequence: CDR1 SGHDT, CDR2 YYEEEE. V was pared by 2 bases and J by 7 bases, with 7 bases of the junction left unmatched. The CDR3 spans 15 residues. The CDR3 loop is CASSLPGQGAHEQYF. CDR3 bases: TGTGCCAGCAGCTTACCGGGACAGGGGGCACATGAGCAGTACTTC.

The chain is built from TRBV19 and TRBJ1-2, with 7 bases matching TRBD1. The CDR3 length is 14 residues. The J segment lost 2 bases and the V segment lost 4 bases, leaving 4 bases of the junction unmatched. Germline loops: CDR1 LNHDA, CDR2 SQIVND (reference sequence). In DNA form, the CDR3 reads TGTGCCAGTAGTACCCGGACAGGAAACTATGGCTACACCTTC. This codes for CASSTRTGNYGYTF.

The chain uses TRBV5-4 and TRBJ2-1, with D perhaps TRBD1 (5 bases). The V gene lost 2 bases and the J gene lost 9 bases, with 12 bases spanning the gap. The germline gives CDR1 SGHNT, CDR2 YYREEE (reference sequence). There are 13 residues in the CDR3. The CDR3 sequence is CASSFRWQGEQFF. The CDR3 DNA reads TGTGCCAGCAGCTTTCGCTGGCAGGGTGAGCAGTTCTTC.

This chain uses TRBV11-2 with TRBJ2-2; D uncertain. Germline CDR1 is SGHAT and CDR2 is FQNNGV. This CDR3 comprises 12 residues. V lost 1 base and J lost 6, with 3 bases in between. Here the CDR3 DNA reads TGTGCCAGCAGCTTAGTCGCCGGGGAGCTGTTTTTT. Encoded protein: CASSLVAGELFF.

In this sample, this clone turned up once. The chain recombines TRBV6-1 with TRBJ2-4; D possibly corresponds to TRBD2 (6 bases). V lost 0 bases to trimming and J lost 2 bases, with 14 bases between them. The germline gives CDR1 MNHNS, CDR2 SASEGT. This CDR3 has 17 amino acids. CDR3 sequence reads: CASSEAHGGDTKNIQYF. As DNA, the CDR3 is TGTGCCAGCAGTGAAGCGCACGGGGGTGATACCAAAAACATTCAGTACTTC.

This chain connects TRBV5-1 to TRBJ1-2; tentatively, D is TRBD1 (5 bases). Germline V gene lookup returns CDR1 SGHRS and CDR2 YFSETQ. The CDR3 consists of 13 residues. V was pared by 3 bases and J by 4 bases, with 10 bases between. The CDR3 loop is CASSSAGTYGYTF. The CDR3 coding sequence is TGCGCCAGCAGCTCGGCGGGGACCTATGGCTACACCTTC. The variable domain in full, with the rest retrieved from reference TRBV5-1 and TRBJ1-2, is KAGVTQTPRYLIKTRGQQVTLSCSPISGHRSVSWYQQTPGQGLQFLFEYFSETQRNKGNFPGRFSGRQFSNSRSEMNVSTLELGDSALYLCASSSAGTYGYTFGSGTRLTVV.

This clone appeared once. This chain connects TRBV19 to TRBJ1-2; D ambiguous. The CDR3 is made up of 11 amino acids. The V end was cut by 3 bases, the J end by 8 bases, with 7 bases between. Germline assignment: CDR1 LNHDA and CDR2 SQIVND (reference sequence). The CDR3 nucleotides are TGTGCCAGTAGTATGGCGGAGGGCTACACCTTC. Translating it yields CASSMAEGYTF.

The chain carries TRBV11-3 and TRBJ2-1; TRBD1 matches at 11 bases. The CDR3 spans 15 residues. Looked up from germline, CDR1 is SGHNT and CDR2 is YENEEA. J lost 7 bases, V lost 0 bases, and 2 bases had no gene match. CDR3 bases: TGTGCCAGCAGCTTAGAAGGGACAGGGGGAAATGAGCAGTTCTTC. Protein product: CASSLEGTGGNEQFF.

This chain connects TRBV6-6 to TRBJ2-3; 8 bases line up with TRBD1. V lost 6 bases and J lost 4; bases outside the gene matches: 6. Germline V gives CDR1 MNHNY, CDR2 SVGAGI (reference sequence). The CDR3 consists of 14 residues. The CDR3 spells CASRPTGEADTQYF. The CDR3 DNA reads as TGTGCCAGCAGACCGACAGGGGAAGCAGATACGCAGTATTTT.

This sequence joins TRBV5-1 and TRBJ2-3, with D maybe TRBD1 (5 bases). With 4 bases removed from V and 0 bases from J, the gap between germline ends came to 9 bases. The germline CDR1 and CDR2 sequences are SGHRS and YFSETQ. This CDR3 is built from 14 residues. CDR3 coding DNA: TGCGCCAGCAGCAAGACAGTTAGCACAGATACGCAGTATTTT. This encodes CASSKTVSTDTQYF.

The V gene is TRBV3-1 (or the pseudogene TRBV3-2), the J gene TRBJ2-1; no clear D gene. The V and J ends lost 1 base and 5 bases respectively, with 3 bases between them. The CDR3 is 12 residues long. Germline CDR1 and CDR2: LGHDT and YNNKEL (reference sequence). CDR3 nucleotides: TGTGCCAGCAGCCAAGCTGACAATGAGCAGTTCTTC. Its protein product is CASSQADNEQFF.

V is TRBV18 and J is TRBJ1-1; D is unresolved. The CDR3 consists of 14 residues. V was shortened by 4 bases and J by 1 base, with 10 bases between the two germline ends. The germline CDR1 and CDR2 sequences are KGHSH and LQKENI. The CDR3 region is CASSQETANTEAFF. CDR3 in DNA: TGTGCCAGCTCACAGGAGACCGCGAACACTGAAGCTTTCTTT.

The rearrangement uses TRBV9 and TRBJ2-7; 10 bases are shared with TRBD2. The CDR3 length is 15 residues. V shed 0 bases, J shed 3 bases, and the junction held 3 bases outside the gene matches. Germline V gene sequence: CDR1 SGDLS, CDR2 YYNGEE. DNA of the CDR3: TGTGCCAGCAGCGTAGTCCCTAGCGGGAGCTACGAGCAGTACTTC. Amino acid sequence: CASSVVPSGSYEQYF.